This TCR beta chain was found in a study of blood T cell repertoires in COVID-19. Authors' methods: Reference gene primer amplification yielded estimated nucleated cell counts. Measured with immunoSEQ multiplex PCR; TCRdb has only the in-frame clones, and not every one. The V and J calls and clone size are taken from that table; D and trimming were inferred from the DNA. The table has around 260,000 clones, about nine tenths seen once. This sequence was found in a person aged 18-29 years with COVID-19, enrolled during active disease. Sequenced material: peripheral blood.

DNA of the CDR3: TGTGCCAGCAGCCAAGATGTGGGGCCAGATACGCAGTATTTT. It yields the protein CASSQDVGPDTQYF. The rearrangement links TRBV4-2 to TRBJ2-3; TRBD1 is a possible D gene (5 bases). The CDR3 covers 14 residues. V was shortened by 0 bases and J by 4 bases, with 8 bases between the two germline ends. The germline V gene has CDR1 LGHNA and CDR2 YNFKEQ.